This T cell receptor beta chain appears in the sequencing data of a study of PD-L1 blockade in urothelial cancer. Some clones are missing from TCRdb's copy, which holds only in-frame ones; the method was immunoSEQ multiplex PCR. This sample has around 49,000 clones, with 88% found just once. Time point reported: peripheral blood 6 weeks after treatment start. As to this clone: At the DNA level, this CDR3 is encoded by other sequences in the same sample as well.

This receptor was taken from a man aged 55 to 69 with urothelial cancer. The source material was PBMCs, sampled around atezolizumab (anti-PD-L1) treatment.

This CDR3 reads CASSLVGQGETQYF. CDR3 DNA: TGCGCCAGCAGCTTGGTGGGACAGGGAGAGACCCAGTACTTC. The chain couples TRBV5-1 to TRBJ2-5; 9 bases match TRBD1. Germline-derived CDR1 and CDR2 are SGHRS and YFSETQ. This CDR3 region has 14 residues. Germline trimming cut 0 bases from V and 4 bases from J; bases unmatched to any gene: 1.